This T cell receptor beta chain was sequenced in a study of T cell changes during pregnancy in multiple sclerosis. The data were produced by immunoSEQ multiplex PCR, yet TCRdb's version contains in-frame clones alone and is incomplete. Of 49,000 or so clones in the sample, around 91% were seen once. The specimen was CD4+ T cells from peripheral blood mononuclear cells, collected in the second trimester of pregnancy. The sequence came from a female donor in good health, enrolled as a control in a pregnancy study.

CDR3 residues: CASSLAAGGSYEQYF. The CDR3 DNA is TGCGCCAGCAGCTTGGCGGCAGGTGGGTCCTACGAGCAGTACTTC. This sequence joins TRBV5-1 and TRBJ2-7; D not resolved. This CDR3 has 15 residues. Trimming shortened V by 0 bases and J by 1 base, and 11 bases separated the two germline ends. The germline CDR1 and CDR2 sequences are SGHRS and YFSETQ.